This TCR beta chain appears in the sequencing data of a study of T cell responses to AZD1222 COVID-19 vaccine. Here immunoSEQ multiplex PCR was the method, and the copy in TCRdb shows in-frame clones only, minus some. Of 180,000 or so clones in the sample, 85% to 95% were seen once. The germline CDR1 and CDR2 sequences are SGHNT and YYREEE (reference sequence). The CDR3 loop spans 14 amino acids. After removal of 4 bases from V and 3 bases from J, the junction contained 3 bases not matched to a gene. On this clone itself: Its cognate antigen is unknown.

The study's findings and limits: Females made up more of the donors, who were largely white British, and clonal diversity may have come out too low.

The V and J genes are TRBV5-4 and TRBJ2-3, with 9 nucleotides matching TRBD2. Sequenced here: peripheral blood, sampled on day 0 of AZD1222 vaccination. The clonotype originates from an adult in good health. The CDR3 nucleotides read TGTGCCAGCAGCCTTCTAGCGGGGACAGATACGCAGTATTTT. This gives the protein CASSLLAGTDTQYF.